This TCR beta chain appears in the sequencing data of a study of PD-1 blockade in classical Hodgkin lymphoma. Study-wide points: In CD4+ cells, TCR diversity went up significantly by C4D1, but in CD8+ cells it did not. TCR diversity at baseline was reported to be reduced in newly diagnosed patients relative to healthy donors. Why the repertoires differ is still unclear, perhaps disease activity or prior therapy.

Time point described: cycle 4 day 1 (C4D1), after more than five weeks of nivolumab. Every patient relapsed after autologous stem cell transplantation, and brentuximab vedotin exposure varied. TCRdb's copy holds only in-frame clones and misses some; the assay was immunoSEQ multiplex PCR. The sample gives about 49,000 clones, 90% of which show up once; approximately 15% is in the top ten. Concerning this clone itself: Its antigen is unknown.

The sample in question was peripheral blood mononuclear cells (PBMCs), obtained before the fourth cycle of nivolumab. This receptor was obtained from a human donor with classical Hodgkin lymphoma.

The CDR3 DNA reads as TGCGCCAGCAGCGACGGGACTAGCGGGGCCACAGATACGCAGTATTTT. Translated: CASSDGTSGATDTQYF. This chain links TRBV5-1 with TRBJ2-3; 13 nucleotides align to TRBD2. The V segment lost 4 bases and the J segment 2 bases; nucleotides outside the gene matches: 4. Germline assignment: CDR1 SGHRS and CDR2 YFSETQ. The length of the CDR3 is 16 residues.